This paragraph covers one TCR beta chain sequence. This sample was taken from a study of T-cell reconstitution after alpha-beta-depleted transplantation in children. V dropped 6 bases and J dropped 0 bases, with 15 bases sitting between them. This CDR3 region has 16 residues. CDR1 and CDR2 from the germline V gene are MNHEY and SVGEGT. The authors prepared the TCRbeta library with unique molecular identifiers. A single record per CDR3 protein comes from TCRdb applying MiXCR to the PCR reads. Found here are around 600,000 distinct CDR3 sequences, roughly a tenth of them singletons; the top ten hold about 4.2%.

This chain joins TRBV6-2 or TRBV6-3 and TRBJ2-1; possibly TRBD2 for D (6 bases). Sequencing was performed on PBMCs from the stem cell graft donor, taken from the stem cell graft. The TCR was taken from a human donor who donated a stem cell graft to a child with acute myeloid leukemia. The CDR3 spells CASRTFGGSSYNEQFF. The DNA of the CDR3 is TGTGCCAGCAGGACATTCGGGGGAAGCTCCTACAATGAGCAGTTCTTC.